This is a list of T cell receptor beta chains from one sample in a study of blood T cell repertoires in COVID-19. Repertoires were generated with immunoSEQ multiplex PCR, while TCRdb's copy carries only in-frame clones and drops some. The sample holds some 310,000 clones, 87% seen once. The sequencing input was peripheral blood. These receptors all come from a man over 45 with active or convalescent COVID-19. Both conserved end residues are part of each CDR3. D genes are given only for firm matches.

v_call	d_call	cdr3_length	j_call	cdr3_nt	cdr3_aa
TRBV5-1	NA	15	TRBJ2-1	TGCGCCAGCAGCTTTTTAACCGGCTCCTACAATGAGCAGTTCTTC	CASSFLTGSYNEQFF
TRBV3-1/TRBV3-2	NA	14	TRBJ2-7	TGTGCCAGCAGCCAACGGACGGGAACCTACGAGCAGTACTTC	CASSQRTGTYEQYF
TRBV11-2	NA	16	TRBJ1-2	TGTGCCAGCAGTCCCGAGATCGGGACAACTAACTATGGCTACACCTTC	CASSPEIGTTNYGYTF
TRBV27	NA	16	TRBJ2-2	TGTGCCAGCAGCCACTCCCCGATAGGGGACACCGGGGAGCTGTTTTTT	CASSHSPIGDTGELFF
TRBV29-1	NA	13	TRBJ1-1	TGCAGCGTTAAACAGGGATGGTACACTGAAGCTTTCTTT	CSVKQGWYTEAFF
TRBV4-1	TRBD2	18	TRBJ2-3	TGCGCCAGCAGCCCATGGCCCGGGACTAGCGAGATGGGAGATACGCAGTATTTT	CASSPWPGTSEMGDTQYF
TRBV29-1	NA	12	TRBJ1-5	TGCAGCGCTAGGGGTGCCAATCAGCCCCAGCATTTT	CSARGANQPQHF
TRBV6-2/TRBV6-3	NA	17	TRBJ2-1	TGTGCCAGCAGTTACTCCGCGGGGAGCCTCTCCTACAATGAGCAGTTCTTC	CASSYSAGSLSYNEQFF
TRBV28	TRBD1	13	TRBJ2-7	TGTGCCAGCAGTTTCGGGACAGCCTACGAGCAGTACTTC	CASSFGTAYEQYF
TRBV6-5	NA	13	TRBJ1-6	TGTGCCAGCGAAGACACGGATAATTCACCCCTCCACTTT	CASEDTDNSPLHF
TRBV5-4	TRBD2	16	TRBJ2-3	TGTGCCAGCAGCTTGGGCCTAGCGGGGGGCCGTAATACGCAGTATTTT	CASSLGLAGGRNTQYF
TRBV28	TRBD2	14	TRBJ2-7	TGTGCCAGCAGTAGCCAGGGAGGGGCCAACGAGCAGTACTTC	CASSSQGGANEQYF
TRBV13	TRBD1	15	TRBJ2-7	TGTGCCAGCAGCTTAGGGGGACAGGGAGTCTACGAGCAGTACTTC	CASSLGGQGVYEQYF
TRBV29-1	NA	17	TRBJ1-1	TGCAGCGTTGAAGATCAAGGGACTAGTCTCATGAACACTGAAGCTTTCTTT	CSVEDQGTSLMNTEAFF
TRBV5-5	NA	14	TRBJ1-1	TGTGCCAGCAGCTTTTCCTGGAGAGACACTGAAGCTTTCTTT	CASSFSWRDTEAFF
TRBV19	TRBD1	13	TRBJ2-1	TGTGCCAGCAAGACAGGGTCGAGAAATGAGCAGTTCTTC	CASKTGSRNEQFF
TRBV30	NA	16	TRBJ1-5	TGTGCCTGGAGTGTAGAACTATTCGGGGGGGGTCAGCCCCAGCATTTT	CAWSVELFGGGQPQHF
TRBV5-6	TRBD1	17	TRBJ1-2	TGTGCCAGCAGCTTGTTTGACAGGGGGGAAGCTAACTATGGCTACACCTTC	CASSLFDRGEANYGYTF
TRBV21-1	NA	17	TRBJ2-3	TGTGCCAGCAGCACCTTACCGACTAGCAGTAGCACAGATACGCAGTATTTT	CASSTLPTSSSTDTQYF
TRBV28	TRBD1	14	TRBJ1-2	TGTGCCAGCAGTTCCCTGACAGGGAAGCATGGCTACACCTTC	CASSSLTGKHGYTF
TRBV29-1	TRBD2	12	TRBJ2-7	TGCAGCGTTGGGGTGGGAGGGAACGAGCAGTACTTC	CSVGVGGNEQYF
TRBV20-1	TRBD1	14	TRBJ1-1	TGCAGTGCTAGTCCCAGGGGGCGCGACACTGAAGCTTTCTTT	CSASPRGRDTEAFF
TRBV29-1	NA	13	TRBJ1-1	TGCAGCGTTGCCGAAATCGGGGTCACTGAAGCTTTCTTT	CSVAEIGVTEAFF